These T cell receptor beta chains were read from a single sample in a study of blood T cells in healthy people across ages. TCRdb reprocessed the 5' RACE reads with MiXCR, giving one entry per CDR3 protein. The sample lists about 590,000 distinct CDR3 sequences, about 30% occurring once. The sequenced sample was blood. These receptor sequences come from a woman older than 75 in good health. CDR3s include the opening cysteine and the closing phenylalanine or tryptophan. D genes are given only for firm matches. Some rows have no size entry. The others give once, few or many, or a class for an expanded clone.

J: TRBJ2-2; D: -; V: TRBV14; size: few; DNA: TGTGCCAGCAGCCTCCTGGGCGCGGGCACCGGGGAGCTGTTTTTT; CDR3: CASSLLGAGTGELFF
J: TRBJ2-1; D: TRBD2; V: TRBV7-2; size: -; DNA: TGTGCCAGCAGCTTGTATGCGGGACTAACACGTAATGAGCAGTTCTTC; CDR3: CASSLYAGLTRNEQFF
J: TRBJ2-3; D: -; V: TRBV12-3/TRBV12-4; size: many; DNA: TGTGCCAGCAGTTCGGGCGTCGGAGGCCATAGCACAGATACGCAGTATTTT; CDR3: CASSSGVGGHSTDTQYF
J: TRBJ1-1; D: -; V: TRBV5-1; size: -; DNA: TGCGCCAGCAGCCTCGCCCAGCAGAGGCTGGGGGAAGCTTTCTTT; CDR3: CASSLAQQRLGEAFF
J: TRBJ1-2; D: -; V: TRBV5-5; size: many; DNA: TGTGCCAGCACCCAAGGACACACTTATGGCTACACCTTC; CDR3: CASTQGHTYGYTF
J: TRBJ1-2; D: -; V: TRBV3-1; size: -; DNA: TGTGCCAGCAGCCCCCTCCAGGGTGCTGGCTACACCTTC; CDR3: CASSPLQGAGYTF
J: TRBJ2-5; D: -; V: TRBV21-1; size: -; DNA: TGTGCCAGCAGCAAAACGGGAGGGGGTTTAACGGGGGCAGCCCAAGAGACCCAGTACTTC; CDR3: CASSKTGGGLTGAAQETQYF
J: TRBJ2-5; D: -; V: TRBV6-1; size: many; DNA: TGTGCCAGCAGTGAATGGGGAGGATTCGGGGAGACCCAGTACTTC; CDR3: CASSEWGGFGETQYF
J: TRBJ1-2; D: TRBD1; V: TRBV30; size: few; DNA: TGTGCCTGGAGTGTACGGACAGGGGATGGCTACACCTTC; CDR3: CAWSVRTGDGYTF
J: TRBJ1-5; D: TRBD1; V: TRBV7-9; size: few; DNA: TGTGCCAGCAGCTTAGGGACAGGGATTTTGAATCAGCCCCAGCATTTT; CDR3: CASSLGTGILNQPQHF
J: TRBJ2-7; D: -; V: TRBV21-1; size: many; DNA: TGTGCCAGCAGCTCGAGCCACGAGCAGTACTTC; CDR3: CASSSSHEQYF
J: TRBJ1-1; D: -; V: TRBV29-1; size: -; DNA: TGCAGCGTTGAAGAAGGGGGTTGGAACACTGAAGCTTTCTTT; CDR3: CSVEEGGWNTEAFF
J: TRBJ2-7; D: TRBD2; V: TRBV7-2; size: -; DNA: TGTGCCAGCAGCTTTCTACTAGCGGAATCCTACGAGCAGTACTTC; CDR3: CASSFLLAESYEQYF
J: TRBJ2-7; D: -; V: TRBV20-1; size: many; DNA: TGCAGTGCGGAGAGGTCCGGGACATCTCCCTACGAGCAGTACTTC; CDR3: CSAERSGTSPYEQYF
J: TRBJ2-7; D: -; V: TRBV4-2; size: many; DNA: TGTGCCAGCAGCCAAGTTGGAGACGGGTCCTACGAGCAGTACTTC; CDR3: CASSQVGDGSYEQYF
J: TRBJ2-7; D: -; V: TRBV7-2; size: -; DNA: TGTGCCAGCAGCTTAAGGACGGGAATAACCTACGAGCAGTACTTC; CDR3: CASSLRTGITYEQYF
J: TRBJ2-1; D: TRBD2; V: TRBV20-1; size: many; DNA: TGCAGTGCTGCCTCTGCGGGGGGGCCCTACAATGAGCAGTTCTTC; CDR3: CSAASAGGPYNEQFF